This passage covers 6 T cell receptor beta chains from one sample sequenced in a study of cytotoxic CD8 clonotypes in ibrutinib-treated CLL. This table comes from immunoSEQ multiplex PCR, and its TCRdb copy is limited to in-frame clones, with some not included. The sample carries 110,000 or so clones, 50% to 65% recorded once. This specimen consisted of PBMCs, obtained after 24 months of ibrutinib treatment. These receptors were taken from a human donor with chronic lymphocytic leukemia.

This chain uses TRBV6-5 with TRBJ1-2; 7 bases align to TRBD1. Per germline, CDR1 MNHEY and CDR2 SVGAGI. The junction had 10 bases not matched to a gene; V was cut back by 3 bases and J by 3 bases. CDR3 length: 16 amino acids. CDR3 nucleotide sequence: TGTGCCAGCAGTTATCACAGGGGTACGCGTGACTATGGCTACACCTTC. It yields the protein CASSYHRGTRDYGYTF.

The J gene is TRBJ2-5, the V gene TRBV7-2; D ambiguous. The CDR3 has 14 amino acids. V dropped 0 bases and J dropped 2 bases, with 7 bases sitting between them. Per germline, CDR1 SGHTA and CDR2 FQGNSA. CDR3 loop: CASSLALIQETQYF. Written as DNA, the CDR3 is TGTGCCAGCAGCTTAGCGCTGATTCAAGAGACCCAGTACTTC. Full variable domain (remainder filled in from reference TRBV7-2 and TRBJ2-5): GAGVSQSPSNKVTEKGKDVELRCDPISGHTALYWYRQSLGQGLEFLIYFQGNSAPDKSGLPSDRFSAERTGGSVSTLTIQRTQQEDSAVYLCASSLALIQETQYFGPGTRLLVL.

This clone has more than one count but fewer than ten. J is TRBJ2-5 and V is TRBV2, with TRBD2 matching 12 bases. Germline V gene data show CDR1 as SNHLY and CDR2 as FYNNEI. This CDR3 has 16 residues. V lost 2 bases, J lost 5 bases, and 6 bases stayed unmatched. The CDR3 loop is CASSEKTSGGGETQYF. CDR3 nucleotides: TGTGCCAGCAGTGAAAAGACTAGCGGGGGCGGGGAGACCCAGTACTTC.

The chain recombines TRBV30 with TRBJ2-1; 7 bases are shared with TRBD1. Unmatched junction bases numbered 9, after V lost 5 bases and J lost 5 bases. The CDR3 consists of 14 residues. Per germline, CDR1 GTSNPN and CDR2 SVGIG (reference sequence). The CDR3 protein is CAWGLQGPHNEQFF. In nucleotides, the CDR3 is TGTGCCTGGGGCCTACAGGGGCCCCACAATGAGCAGTTCTTC. Based on the CDR3 plus reference TRBV30 and TRBJ2-1, the full variable domain is SQTIHQWPATLVQPVGSPLSLECTVEGTSNPNLYWYRQAAGRGLQLLFYSVGIGQISSEVPQNLSASRPQDRQFILSSKKLLLSDSGFYLCAWGLQGPHNEQFFGPGTRLTVL.

This clone was observed a handful of times. J is TRBJ2-2 and V is TRBV2, with D tentatively TRBD2 (6 bases). This CDR3 is 14 amino acids long. Trimming shortened V by 7 bases and J by 6 bases, and 15 bases separated the two germline ends. The germline V gene encodes CDR1 SNHLY and CDR2 FYNNEI. The chain's CDR3 is CASIGAGRSGELFF. CDR3 coding DNA: TGTGCCAGCATCGGGGCAGGGAGGTCCGGGGAGCTGTTTTTT.

V is TRBV29-1 and J is TRBJ1-1, with 8 nucleotides matching TRBD1. The CDR3 runs to 12 residues. Germline V lookup: CDR1 SQVTM, CDR2 ANQGSEA. J was trimmed by 6 bases and V by 6 bases; bases with no gene match: 6. CDR3 protein: CSVRQGFAEAFF. For the CDR3, the DNA is TGCAGCGTGAGACAGGGGTTTGCTGAAGCTTTCTTT.